Included here is one TCR beta chain sequence, with context. The antigen remains undetermined. Being one base from a much bigger clone, this may be a read error. The sample has other DNA sequences that encode this CDR3 too. The table came from immunoSEQ multiplex PCR; TCRdb's copy has only in-frame clones and leaves some out. The sample holds hundreds of thousands of clones, approximately 73% seen once. The CDR3 is 16 amino acids. Germline V gives CDR1 MNHEY, CDR2 SMNVEV (reference sequence). V was pared by 5 bases and J by 0 bases, with 15 bases between. The sample comes from a study of shared clonotypes between healthy human individuals. Whole-study findings and limits: Richness estimates generally favored naive over memory subsets. The study's rarefaction showed incomplete sorted-subset sequencing despite large depth. Sequencing depth was a factor that was expected to affect clonotype sharing among donors. When naive CD4 clonotypes were compared across several donors, around 5% were shared.

The sequence was obtained from a woman between 25 and 40 years old in good health. Sequenced: memory CD4+ T cells sorted from blood. Described subset: CD45RA-negative fraction. The chain recombines TRBV27 with TRBJ2-3; D remains unclear. The CDR3 bases are TGTGCCAGCAGTCCCGCCAGGACGCGGAGCACAGATACGCAGTATTTT. It translates to CASSPARTRSTDTQYF.